These 7 T cell receptor beta chains came from one sample sequenced in a study of Ad26.COV2.S vaccination and SARS-CoV-2 variants. Treatment denoted: some 20 received Ad26.COV2.S at low or high dose, single or two shots; about 5 received placebo; per-sample allocation not given. Specimen acquisition occurred on day 63 following the initial vaccine or placebo injection. Only in-frame clones appear in the TCRdb table, and some are missing; sequencing was by immunoSEQ multiplex PCR. This table has about 680,000 clones, around 92% appearing once. The sequenced sample was peripheral blood, obtained in a trial of Ad26.COV2.S vaccine versus placebo. These receptors were collected from a person between 18 and 65 years old who received the Ad26.COV2.S COVID-19 vaccine or a placebo.

The chain combines TRBV23-1 with TRBJ2-2; D is ambiguous. TRBV23-1 is flagged as an ORF with uncertain function. The CDR3 is 11 amino acids. V was shortened by 7 bases and J by 6 bases, with 6 bases between the two germline ends. The CDR3 DNA follows: TGCGCCAGCAAGGGTCCCGGGGAGCTGTTTTTT. Residues: CASKGPGELFF.

This clone was observed a few times. The chain links TRBV13 to TRBJ2-7, with D unclear. Per the germline V gene, CDR1 is PRHDT and CDR2 is FYEKMQ (reference sequence). Trimming removed 4 bases at V and 3 bases at J, with 13 bases between. The CDR3 runs to 14 residues. The CDR3 reads CASSYNFDVYEQYF. The CDR3 DNA sequence: TGTGCCAGCAGCTATAATTTTGATGTCTACGAGCAGTACTTC.

V and J are TRBV2 and TRBJ2-1; tentative D call: TRBD1 (6 bases). Per the germline V gene, CDR1 is SNHLY and CDR2 is FYNNEI. V was shortened by 6 bases and J by 7 bases, with 16 bases between the two germline ends. The CDR3 runs 14 residues. DNA for the CDR3: TGTGCCAGCAGCCCGGGACACAAAGGAAATGAGCAGTTCTTC. Translation: CASSPGHKGNEQFF.

This chain links TRBV7-8 with TRBJ1-1; the D gene is possibly TRBD1 (5 bases). The CDR3 consists of 16 residues. V shed 4 bases and J shed 0 bases, with 15 bases lying between them. From germline, CDR1 is SGHVS and CDR2 FQNEAQ. The CDR3 here is CASSYGGGSVNTEAFF. CDR3 DNA sequence: TGTGCCAGCAGCTATGGGGGGGGGTCAGTGAACACTGAAGCTTTCTTT.

The genes are TRBV6-2 or TRBV6-3 and TRBJ1-4; D not certain. Per germline, CDR1 MNHEY and CDR2 SVGEGT. CDR3 length equals 14 residues. The V end was cut by 2 bases, the J end by 6 bases, with 10 bases between. For the CDR3, the DNA is TGTGCCAGCAGTTACCAAGGGATTGATGAAAAACTGTTTTTT. The encoded protein is CASSYQGIDEKLFF.

The chain is built from TRBV11-2 and TRBJ2-3, with TRBD1 matching 8 bases. V was clipped by 5 bases and J by 10 bases; unmatched bases: 11. The CDR3 runs to 14 residues. From germline, CDR1 is SGHAT and CDR2 FQNNGV. The CDR3 bases are TGTGCCAGCAGCCCTGGGACAGGACCTTCGGCGCAGTATTTT. Amino acids: CASSPGTGPSAQYF.

The V gene is TRBV6-5, the J gene TRBJ2-7; 10 bases match TRBD1. The CDR3 is 13 residues long. CDR1 is MNHEY and CDR2 is SVGAGI in the germline V gene. V gave up 6 bases and J gave up 7 bases; unmatched junction bases: 6. CDR3 region: CASSGTGAREQYF. The CDR3 nucleotides are TGTGCCAGCAGCGGGACAGGGGCTAGGGAGCAGTACTTC.